The rows below give T cell receptor beta chains drawn from one sample of a study of T cells in Graves' hyperthyroidism and ophthalmopathy. TCRdb re-called the multiplex PCR reads with MiXCR, one entry per CDR3 protein. The data hold a few hundred thousand distinct CDR3 sequences, with around 21% observed a single time. Sequenced material: blood. The receptors were sampled from a man in his late teens or twenties with Graves' hyperthyroidism. CDR3s include the opening cysteine and the closing phenylalanine or tryptophan. D genes are given only for firm matches. The size entry is marked missing in some rows and otherwise reads once, few, many or a size class.

j_gene: TRBJ2-7
abundance: many
d_gene: TRBD1
v_gene: TRBV6-1
CDR3aa: CASAAYSGTGFSYEQYF
CDR3nt: TGTGCCAGCGCAGCCTATTCCGGGACAGGGTTTTCCTACGAGCAGTACTTC

j_gene: TRBJ2-7
abundance: many
d_gene: .
v_gene: TRBV6-1
CDR3aa: CASSEEKRQVYEQYF
CDR3nt: TGTGCCAGCAGTGAAGAAAAGCGACAGGTCTACGAGCAGTACTTC

j_gene: TRBJ1-2
abundance: many
d_gene: .
v_gene: TRBV30
CDR3aa: CAWREGLGYTF
CDR3nt: TGTGCCTGGAGGGAGGGGTTAGGCTACACCTTC

j_gene: TRBJ1-1
abundance: many
d_gene: TRBD1
v_gene: TRBV6-5
CDR3aa: CASRVTGVDTEAFF
CDR3nt: TGTGCCAGCAGGGTGACAGGGGTGGACACTGAAGCTTTCTTT

j_gene: TRBJ2-5
abundance: many
d_gene: .
v_gene: TRBV3-1
CDR3aa: CASSQDTRRETQYF
CDR3nt: TGTGCCAGCAGCCAAGATACCCGCCGTGAGACCCAGTACTTC

j_gene: TRBJ1-5
abundance: .
d_gene: .
v_gene: TRBV19
CDR3aa: CASSIARGNQPQHF
CDR3nt: TGTGCCAGTAGTATCGCCAGGGGCAATCAGCCCCAGCATTTT

j_gene: TRBJ1-5
abundance: once
d_gene: .
v_gene: TRBV9
CDR3aa: CASSVGANPNQPQHF
CDR3nt: TGTGCCAGCAGCGTAGGGGCGAACCCTAATCAGCCCCAGCATTTT

j_gene: TRBJ2-7
abundance: .
d_gene: TRBD1
v_gene: TRBV20-1
CDR3aa: CSALQGRLSPYEQYF
CDR3nt: TGCAGTGCCCTACAGGGGCGTTTATCCCCCTACGAGCAGTACTTC

j_gene: TRBJ1-3
abundance: .
d_gene: .
v_gene: TRBV12-3/TRBV12-4
CDR3aa: CASRIQGSGNTIYF
CDR3nt: TGTGCCAGCAGGATACAGGGCTCTGGAAACACCATATATTTT

j_gene: TRBJ1-5
abundance: few
d_gene: .
v_gene: TRBV5-1
CDR3aa: CASRLSPDSINQPQHF
CDR3nt: TGCGCCAGCAGACTGAGCCCGGACAGTATCAATCAGCCCCAGCATTTT

j_gene: TRBJ1-5
abundance: many
d_gene: .
v_gene: TRBV2
CDR3aa: CASSVAGSQPQHF
CDR3nt: TGTGCCAGCAGTGTCGCAGGGAGCCAGCCCCAGCATTTT

j_gene: TRBJ1-1
abundance: many
d_gene: TRBD1
v_gene: TRBV18
CDR3aa: CASSPTGTNTEAFF
CDR3nt: TGTGCCAGCTCACCGACAGGGACAAACACTGAAGCTTTCTTT

j_gene: TRBJ2-5
abundance: many
d_gene: .
v_gene: TRBV12-3/TRBV12-4
CDR3aa: CASSLTRETQYF
CDR3nt: TGTGCCAGCAGCCTTACAAGGGAGACCCAGTACTTC

j_gene: TRBJ2-7
abundance: many
d_gene: .
v_gene: TRBV11-2
CDR3aa: CASTDMTYEQYF
CDR3nt: TGTGCCAGCACCGACATGACCTACGAGCAGTACTTC

j_gene: TRBJ1-1
abundance: few
d_gene: .
v_gene: TRBV4-1
CDR3aa: CASSQALMNTEAFF
CDR3nt: TGCGCCAGCAGCCAAGCGCTCATGAACACTGAAGCTTTCTTT

j_gene: TRBJ2-7
abundance: .
d_gene: .
v_gene: TRBV5-6
CDR3aa: CASSFFGGSGEQYF
CDR3nt: TGTGCCAGCAGCTTTTTCGGTGGTTCGGGCGAGCAGTACTTC

j_gene: TRBJ2-2
abundance: .
d_gene: .
v_gene: TRBV5-6
CDR3aa: CASSPTGIRNTGELFF
CDR3nt: TGTGCCAGCAGCCCCACAGGGATCCGGAACACCGGGGAGCTGTTTTTT

j_gene: TRBJ2-7
abundance: many
d_gene: .
v_gene: TRBV12-3/TRBV12-4
CDR3aa: CASSPRGGTESYEQYF
CDR3nt: TGTGCCAGCAGTCCCAGGGGGGGGACGGAATCCTACGAGCAGTACTTC

j_gene: TRBJ2-7
abundance: many
d_gene: .
v_gene: TRBV6-2/TRBV6-3
CDR3aa: CAAWRAPIEQYF
CDR3nt: TGTGCCGCTTGGAGGGCTCCTATCGAGCAGTACTTC

j_gene: TRBJ1-3
abundance: many
d_gene: .
v_gene: TRBV12-3/TRBV12-4
CDR3aa: CAIQGDSGNTIYF
CDR3nt: TGTGCCATCCAGGGAGACTCTGGAAACACCATATATTTT

j_gene: TRBJ2-7
abundance: many
d_gene: .
v_gene: TRBV6-5
CDR3aa: CATGLIYEQYF
CDR3nt: TGTGCCACCGGACTGATCTACGAGCAGTACTTC

j_gene: TRBJ1-1
abundance: many
d_gene: .
v_gene: TRBV30
CDR3aa: CAWSVQSGTEAFF
CDR3nt: TGTGCCTGGAGTGTACAGTCAGGGACTGAAGCTTTCTTT

j_gene: TRBJ1-3
abundance: few
d_gene: TRBD1
v_gene: TRBV7-9
CDR3aa: CASSFDRAPNTIYF
CDR3nt: TGTGCCAGCAGCTTCGACAGGGCTCCCAACACCATATATTTT